This T cell receptor (beta chain) was recovered during a study of identifying expanded T cells in peripheral blood. The CDR3 runs 14 residues. In germline, CDR1 is SGHRS, CDR2 YFSETQ. V was pared by 4 bases and J by 0 bases, with 11 bases between. Remarks on this clone: Its antigen is not identified.

Study observations and caveats: Approximately two-week clone count variance significantly increased as total template count grew.

Sequencing was performed with immunoSEQ multiplex PCR; in TCRdb, only in-frame clones are kept and a portion is missing. The repertoire includes about 85,000 clones, around 90% of them detected once, and 15% to 20% sits in the top ten. Sequencing used blood. The TCR sequence derives from a person aged 18 to 75 in good health. This chain joins TRBV5-1 and TRBJ2-7, with unresolved D. The CDR3 loop is CASSPQASSYEQYF. For the CDR3, the DNA is TGCGCCAGCAGCCCCCAGGCTAGCTCCTACGAGCAGTACTTC.